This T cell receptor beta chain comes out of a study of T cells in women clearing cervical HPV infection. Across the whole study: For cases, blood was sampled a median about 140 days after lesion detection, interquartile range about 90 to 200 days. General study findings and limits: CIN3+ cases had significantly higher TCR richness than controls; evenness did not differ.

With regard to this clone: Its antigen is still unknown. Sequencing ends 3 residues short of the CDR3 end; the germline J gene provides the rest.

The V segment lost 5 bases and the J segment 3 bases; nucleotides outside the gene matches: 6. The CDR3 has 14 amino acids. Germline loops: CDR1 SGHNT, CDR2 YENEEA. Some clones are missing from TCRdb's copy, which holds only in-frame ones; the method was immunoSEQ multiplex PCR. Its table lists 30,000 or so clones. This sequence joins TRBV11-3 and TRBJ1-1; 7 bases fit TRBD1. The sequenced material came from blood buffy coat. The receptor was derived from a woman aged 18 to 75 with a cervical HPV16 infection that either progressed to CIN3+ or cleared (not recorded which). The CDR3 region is CASSPRGADTEAFF. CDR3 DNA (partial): TGTGCCAGCAGCCCCAGGGGGGCGGACACTGAA.